This record concerns one T cell receptor (beta chain) sequence. Germline V CDR1 and CDR2: MDHEN, SYDVKM. V was shortened by 7 bases and J by 3 bases, with 17 bases between the two germline ends. The CDR3 contains 15 residues. This sample was included in a study of blood T cell repertoires in COVID-19. Produced via immunoSEQ multiplex PCR; TCRdb's table is partial and in-frame only. Of tens of thousands of clones in the sample, 80% to 85% were seen once. The rearrangement links TRBV28 to TRBJ2-3; no reliable D call. This clonotype was obtained from a woman older than 75 with active or convalescent COVID-19. The sequenced material came from peripheral blood. DNA of the CDR3: TGTGCCAGCATTTCCACCCTAGTTGTAACAGATACGCAGTATTTT. Translation: CASISTLVVTDTQYF.